This TCR beta chain was identified in a study of control samples from healthy donors and cancer patients. There are 14 residues in the CDR3. Germline CDR1 and CDR2: SGDLS and YYNGEE. The V end lost 2 bases, the J end lost 6 bases, and 15 bases lay between the germline ends. Generated by immunoSEQ multiplex PCR, the TCRdb table keeps only in-frame clones and is missing some. The sample contains about 140,000 clones, roughly 88% of which appear only once. The sequencing input was blood. The rearrangement links TRBV9 to TRBJ2-7; D unclear. This sequence was found in a man between 18 and 29 years old in good health. The DNA for the CDR3 is TGTGCCAGCAGCGTCGTTGGGGATTGGGGCGAGCAGTACTTC. Protein product: CASSVVGDWGEQYF.